Shown below are 27 T cell receptor beta chains from a single sample sequenced in a study of T cells in Graves' hyperthyroidism and ophthalmopathy. Researchers amplified the TCR beta CDR3 regions from RNA transcripts. The primer set for the first-round RT-PCR of the TCR CDR3 was HTBI. TCRdb re-called the multiplex PCR reads with MiXCR, one entry per CDR3 protein. The sample gives about 560,000 distinct CDR3 sequences, around 15% of which show up once; about 14% is in the top ten. Input material: blood. These receptors were obtained from a woman in her forties with Graves' hyperthyroidism.

For this clonotype: A read error is possible here, since a much larger clone lies one base away. Lacking the conserved final phenylalanine or tryptophan, this CDR3 likely reflects a read error. The chain is built from TRBV5-1 and TRBJ2-1; perhaps TRBD2 as D (7 bases). V lost 3 bases and J lost 7, with 11 bases in between. CDR3 size: 13 residues. Germline V gene lookup returns CDR1 SGHRS and CDR2 YFSETQ. CDR3 amino acids: CASSWTRGNEQFI. The CDR3 DNA sequence: TGCGCCAGCAGCTGGACTAGGGGGAATGAGCAGTTCATC.

This chain links TRBV14 with TRBJ1-3; D unresolved. Trimming cost V 4 bases and J 2 bases, with 12 bases left between them. This CDR3 is 15 amino acids long. CDR1 is SGHDN and CDR2 is FVKESK in the germline V gene. CDR3 DNA: TGTGCCAGCAGCCCATCAAGAGGCACTGGAAACACCATATATTTT. Its translation: CASSPSRGTGNTIYF.

This clonotype was observed a few times. V usage is TRBV10-3 and J usage is TRBJ2-5, with 10 nucleotides matching TRBD2. V was clipped by 4 bases and J by 5 bases; unmatched bases: 4. The CDR3 is 14 amino acids. Germline V CDR1 and CDR2: ENHRY, SYGVKD. CDR3 amino acids: CAISAGSGRETQYF. In DNA form, the CDR3 reads TGTGCCATCAGTGCCGGTAGCGGGAGGGAGACCCAGTACTTC.

Here the CDR3 DNA reads TGCAGCTTCGGACAGGGAGGAGGGACCCAGTACTTC. Its protein product is CSFGQGGGTQYF. V gene TRBV29-1 combines with J gene TRBJ2-5; 8 nucleotides agree with TRBD1. The CDR3 has 12 amino acids. The junction had 9 bases not matched to a gene; V was cut back by 8 bases and J by 7 bases. The V gene's germline CDR1 is SQVTM and CDR2 ANQGSEA. Using reference TRBV29-1 and TRBJ2-5 for the parts outside the CDR3, the full variable domain is SAVISQKPSRDICQRGTSLTIQCQVDSQVTMMFWYRQQPGQSLTLIATANQGSEATYESGFVIDKFPISRPNLTFSTLTVSNMSPEDSSIYLCSFGQGGGTQYFGPGTRLLVL.

There are many counts of this clonotype. This chain links TRBV24-1 with TRBJ2-5, with 7 nucleotides matching TRBD1. The CDR3 is 14 amino acids. Germline V gene data show CDR1 as KGHDR and CDR2 as SFDVKD. V dropped 5 bases and J dropped 0; count of bases not matched to a gene: 2. The CDR3 region has the DNA TGTGCCACCAGTGGGACAGGCGACCAAGAGACCCAGTACTTC. It translates to CATSGTGDQETQYF.

This clonotype was seen only a few times. In nucleotides, the CDR3 is TGCGCCAGCAGCTTGGCTGGACGGGACTACGAGCAGTACTTC. This gives the protein CASSLAGRDYEQYF. The rearrangement uses TRBV5-1 and TRBJ2-7; tentative D call: TRBD2 (5 bases). This CDR3 is 14 amino acids long. Trimming removed 0 bases at V and 3 bases at J, with 10 bases between. Germline CDR1 and CDR2: SGHRS and YFSETQ.

This sequence joins TRBV27 and TRBJ2-7; the D is unclear. CDR1 and CDR2 from the germline V gene are MNHEY and SMNVEV (reference sequence). V was clipped by 6 bases and J by 5 bases, with 20 bases between them. This CDR3 has 15 amino acids. The CDR3 DNA reads TGTGCCAGCAGATCTAGTACGTTCAAGGCCAACGAGCAGTACTTC. Translated: CASRSSTFKANEQYF.

This clonotype was seen at least ten times. CDR3 sequence: CASSPSGAVETQYF. CDR3 in DNA: TGTGCCAGCTCACCTTCCGGAGCTGTGGAGACCCAGTACTTC. The J gene is TRBJ2-5, the V gene TRBV18; no firm D call. The CDR3 length is 14 residues. The germline V and J ends were trimmed by 3 bases and 5 bases, with 13 bases remaining between them. CDR1 KGHSH and CDR2 LQKENI come from the germline V gene. The variable domain in full, completed from reference TRBV18 and TRBJ2-5, reads NAGVMQNPRHLVRRRGQEARLRCSPMKGHSHVYWYRQLPEEGLKFMVYLQKENIIDESGMPKERFSAEFPKEGPSILRIQQVVRGDSAAYFCASSPSGAVETQYFGPGTRLLVL.

This clonotype has a handful of counts. The chain uses TRBV28 and TRBJ2-1, with TRBD2 matching 7 bases. After removal of 5 bases from V and 0 bases from J, the junction contained 4 bases not matched to a gene. Germline lookup yields CDR1 MDHEN and CDR2 SYDVKM. The CDR3 is made up of 15 amino acids. CDR3 in amino acids: CASSGTMSSYNEQFF. DNA for the CDR3: TGTGCCAGCAGTGGGACTATGAGCTCCTACAATGAGCAGTTCTTC. The variable domain in full, completed from reference TRBV28 and TRBJ2-1, reads DVKVTQSSRYLVKRTGEKVFLECVQDMDHENMFWYRQDPGLGLRLIYFSYDVKMKEKGDIPEGYSVSREKKERFSLILESASTNQTSMYLCASSGTMSSYNEQFFGPGTRLTVL.

This clonotype was counted ten times or more. The V call is TRBV28, the J call TRBJ2-7; 12 nucleotides agree with TRBD1. Germline V gene data show CDR1 as MDHEN and CDR2 as SYDVKM. The CDR3 is 17 residues long. V was pared by 4 bases and J by 3 bases, with 10 bases of the junction left unmatched. The CDR3 reads CASSSPPGQGALYEQYF. CDR3 nucleotides: TGTGCCAGCAGTTCTCCCCCGGGACAGGGGGCCCTCTACGAGCAGTACTTC.

Worth noting for this clonotype: Germline is not matched at one junction end, which may reflect a read error. This sequence joins TRBV7-7 and TRBJ2-5; 8 nucleotides agree with TRBD2. Looked up from germline, CDR1 is SSHAT and CDR2 is FNYEAQ (reference sequence). The CDR3 has 15 residues. CDR3 amino acids: CASSIQGLVHETQYF. CDR3 DNA sequence: TGTGCTAGCAGCATCCAGGGACTAGTTCACGAGACCCAGTACTTC.

The table lists this clonotype with many counts. The chain couples TRBV11-2 to TRBJ1-2; weak D call: TRBD1 (6 bases). The CDR3 loop spans 15 amino acids. Germline V gene data show CDR1 as SGHAT and CDR2 as FQNNGV. V lost 1 base and J lost 8, with 17 bases in between. The CDR3 sequence: CASSLVAGVKGGYTF. The CDR3 bases are TGTGCCAGCAGCTTAGTGGCAGGGGTTAAGGGAGGCTACACCTTC.

This clonotype was seen at least ten times. This chain links TRBV27 with TRBJ1-1, with D possibly TRBD1 on 5 matching bases. Trimming cost V 6 bases and J 5 bases, with 13 bases left between them. This CDR3 has 13 residues. The germline V gene has CDR1 MNHEY and CDR2 SMNVEV (reference sequence). The CDR3 is CASRTRAQTEAFF. CDR3 nucleotide sequence: TGTGCCAGCAGGACCAGGGCGCAGACTGAAGCTTTCTTT.

This clonotype turned up a few times. CDR3 DNA: TGTGCCAGTGGGACTCCGAGTGGTGAAAAACTGTTTTTT. Protein: CASGTPSGEKLFF. The chain recombines TRBV28 with TRBJ1-4, with a weak D call TRBD1 (5 bases). This CDR3 region has 13 residues. Between the trimmed V and J ends, which lost 9 bases and 7 bases, there was a span of 15 bases. Germline CDR1 MDHEN, CDR2 SYDVKM.

This clonotype was recorded many times. The V and J genes are TRBV7-9 and TRBJ2-5; 15 nucleotides agree with TRBD2. Germline assignment: CDR1 SEHNR and CDR2 FQNEAQ (reference sequence). This CDR3 has 18 residues. After removal of 6 bases from V and 5 bases from J, the junction contained 13 bases not matched to a gene. The CDR3 loop is CASSSGGLAGGPGETQYF. CDR3 in DNA: TGTGCCAGCAGTTCGGGTGGACTAGCGGGAGGGCCCGGTGAGACCCAGTACTTC.

This chain uses TRBV11-3 with TRBJ1-4; no firm D call. Trimming removed 0 bases at V and 3 bases at J, with 5 bases between. CDR1 SGHNT and CDR2 YENEEA come from the germline V gene. The CDR3 totals 14 residues. The CDR3 region has the DNA TGTGCCAGCAGCTTAGAAGGTCCTAATGAAAAACTGTTTTTT. Its translation is CASSLEGPNEKLFF.

This clonotype has ten or more counts. The rearrangement uses TRBV30 and TRBJ1-1; D is ambiguous. CDR3 length: 14 amino acids. Trimming took off 2 bases at V and 5 bases at J, with 15 bases between the two ends. The germline V gene encodes CDR1 GTSNPN and CDR2 SVGIG (reference sequence). The DNA for the CDR3 is TGTGCCTGGAGTTCGGTCGGGTTCAGGACTGAAGCTTTCTTT. Translating it yields CAWSSVGFRTEAFF.

This clonotype has ten or more counts. The rearrangement uses TRBV28 and TRBJ2-7; tentative D call: TRBD1 (6 bases). The V end was cut by 11 bases, the J end by 2 bases, with 16 bases between. Germline CDR1 reads MDHEN; CDR2 reads SYDVKM. CDR3 length equals 13 residues. The CDR3 DNA reads as TGTGCCTCTCAGGGGCTAGTCGCCTACGAGCAGTACTTC. Its translation is CASQGLVAYEQYF.

In its sample, this clonotype was seen a few times. V gene TRBV19 combines with J gene TRBJ1-5; TRBD1 aligns across 7 bases. The CDR3 has 12 amino acids. V was clipped by 6 bases and J by 6 bases; unmatched bases: 2. Per germline, CDR1 LNHDA and CDR2 SQIVND (reference sequence). The CDR3 is CASRTGSQPQHF. In nucleotides, the CDR3 is TGTGCCAGTAGGACAGGGAGTCAGCCCCAGCATTTT.

J is TRBJ2-7 and V is TRBV4-1, with D maybe TRBD1 (6 bases). The V and J ends lost 3 bases and 1 base respectively, with 16 bases between them. Germline loops: CDR1 MGHRA, CDR2 YSYEKL. The CDR3 spans 16 residues. The CDR3 bases are TGCGCCAGCAGCCACCTGGTAGCAGGGGCTTCCTACGAGCAGTACTTC. Translated, it gives CASSHLVAGASYEQYF.

This clonotype was recorded many times. V gene TRBV6-5 combines with J gene TRBJ1-1; maybe TRBD1 (5 bases). The CDR3 is made up of 15 amino acids. Per germline, CDR1 MNHEY and CDR2 SVGAGI. Trimming shortened V by 2 bases and J by 6 bases, and 16 bases separated the two germline ends. The CDR3 DNA follows: TGTGCCAGCAGTTACCCCCGAGGCCCGGGGCCTGAAGCTTTCTTT. This encodes CASSYPRGPGPEAFF.

The chain has TRBV29-1 and TRBJ2-3, with a weak D call TRBD1 (6 bases). V gave up 3 bases and J gave up 2 bases, with 9 bases separating them. The CDR3 loop spans 13 amino acids. Germline V gene lookup returns CDR1 SQVTM and CDR2 ANQGSEA. CDR3 residues: CSVESGATDTQYF. The DNA for the CDR3 is TGCAGCGTTGAGTCAGGGGCCACAGATACGCAGTATTTT.

The chain recombines TRBV30 with TRBJ1-1; weak D call: TRBD1 (5 bases). Germline lookup yields CDR1 GTSNPN and CDR2 SVGIG (reference sequence). Trimming removed 4 bases at V and 1 base at J, with 13 bases between. CDR3 length equals 14 residues. In nucleotides, the CDR3 is TGTGCCTGGAACCCGGGACGCCAGAACACTGAAGCTTTCTTT. Protein product: CAWNPGRQNTEAFF.

This clonotype has only one observation. This clone may be a read error of a much larger clone one base away. This chain uses TRBV3-1 with TRBJ2-1; perhaps TRBD2 as D (6 bases). V shed 2 bases and J shed 8 bases, with 19 bases lying between them. The CDR3 runs to 16 residues. Per the germline V gene, CDR1 is LGHDT and CDR2 is YNNKEL (reference sequence). CDR3 in DNA: TGTGCCAGCAGCCAAATTGGGGCTAACGGGAGCTATGAGCAGTTCTTC. Translated, it gives CASSQIGANGSYEQFF.

This clonotype was observed a few times. This chain links TRBV10-3 with TRBJ2-7, with no clear D. This CDR3 contains 11 residues. Germline V gene lookup returns CDR1 ENHRY and CDR2 SYGVKD. V was clipped by 5 bases and J by 3 bases, with 5 bases between them. The CDR3 DNA reads TGTGCCATCAGTCTAAACTACGAGCAGTACTTC. It is translated as CAISLNYEQYF.

V is TRBV30 and J is TRBJ1-4; no clear D gene. The CDR3 loop spans 13 amino acids. Germline V gives CDR1 GTSNPN, CDR2 SVGIG (reference sequence). Trimming cost V 3 bases and J 8 bases, with 13 bases left between them. Here the CDR3 reads CAWRTQAREKLFF. The CDR3 DNA sequence: TGTGCCTGGAGGACCCAGGCTCGAGAAAAACTGTTTTTT.

This clonotype has ten or more counts. V is TRBV28 and J is TRBJ2-1; D possibly corresponds to TRBD2 (5 bases). This CDR3 spans 12 amino acids. Trimming stripped 3 bases from V and 9 bases from J, with 9 bases between. Germline V gives CDR1 MDHEN, CDR2 SYDVKM. CDR3 amino acids: CASSLVGVEQFF. DNA of the CDR3: TGTGCCAGCAGTTTGGTCGGGGTTGAGCAGTTCTTC. Full variable domain (missing parts from reference TRBV28 and TRBJ2-1): DVKVTQSSRYLVKRTGEKVFLECVQDMDHENMFWYRQDPGLGLRLIYFSYDVKMKEKGDIPEGYSVSREKKERFSLILESASTNQTSMYLCASSLVGVEQFFGPGTRLTVL.